Shown below are 22 T cell receptor beta chains from a single sample sequenced in a study of T cells in Graves' hyperthyroidism and ophthalmopathy. The TCR beta CDR3 regions underwent amplification using RNA transcripts as the source. The HTBI set primed first-round TCR CDR3 RT-PCR. TCRdb ran MiXCR on the multiplex PCR reads and lists one entry per CDR3 protein. The sample has some 720,000 distinct CDR3 sequences, 15% to 20% seen once. Sequenced sample: blood. All receptors come from a man between 18 and 35 years old with Graves' hyperthyroidism.

This clonotype was seen at least ten times. V usage is TRBV2 and J usage is TRBJ2-3; perhaps TRBD1 as D (6 bases). This CDR3 has 15 residues. CDR1 and CDR2 from the germline V gene are SNHLY and FYNNEI. V was shortened by 7 bases and J by 2 bases, with 16 bases between the two germline ends. The CDR3 DNA reads TGTGCCAGCACCGAATTCCGGGACAACACAGATACGCAGTATTTT. This sequence encodes CASTEFRDNTDTQYF.

Remarks on this clonotype: It may be a read error: a sequence one base away is much more abundant. The rearrangement uses TRBV28 and TRBJ1-1; D may be TRBD1 (5 bases). This CDR3 has 16 residues. From germline, CDR1 is MDHEN and CDR2 SYDVKM. CDR3 protein: CASITAGTVANTEGFF. As DNA, the CDR3 is TGTGCCAGCATCACGGCTGGGACTGTCGCGAACACTGAAGGTTTCTTT.

This clonotype was observed many times. The rearrangement joins TRBV16 to TRBJ1-1, with no clear D. Between the trimmed V and J ends, which lost 3 bases and 5 bases, there was a span of 7 bases. The germline V gene encodes CDR1 KGHSY and CDR2 FQNENV. There are 12 residues in the CDR3. The CDR3 coding sequence is TGTGCCAGCAGCCACAGGAATACTGAAGCTTTCTTT. It codes for CASSHRNTEAFF. The variable domain in full, completed from reference TRBV16 and TRBJ1-1, reads GEEVAQTPKHLVRGEGQKAKLYCAPIKGHSYVFWYQQVLKNEFKFLISFQNENVFDETGMPKERFSAKCLPNSPCSLEIQATKLEDSAVYFCASSHRNTEAFFGQGTRLTVV.

This clonotype was seen more than once but under ten times. The chain combines TRBV20-1 with TRBJ2-1, with TRBD2 matching over 11 bases. This CDR3 region has 14 residues. Trimming at V came to 5 bases and at J to 9 bases, leaving 9 bases not matched to a gene. CDR1 and CDR2 from the germline V gene are DFQATT and SNEGSKA (reference sequence). CDR3 protein: CSAQRRLAGSEQFF. The CDR3 DNA reads TGCAGTGCTCAGAGACGACTAGCGGGAAGTGAGCAGTTCTTC.

In this sample, this clonotype turned up many times. V and J are TRBV18 and TRBJ2-1; unclear D gene. V was shortened by 3 bases and J by 10 bases, with 16 bases between the two germline ends. The length of the CDR3 is 14 residues. Germline CDR1 and CDR2: KGHSH and LQKENI. CDR3 sequence: CASSPAVSQAEQFF. The CDR3 DNA reads as TGTGCCAGCTCACCGGCGGTGTCCCAAGCGGAGCAGTTCTTC.

The V call is TRBV20-1, the J call TRBJ2-6; TRBD2 might be the D (5 bases). The germline gives CDR1 DFQATT, CDR2 SNEGSKA (reference sequence). The CDR3 runs to 18 residues. The V end was cut by 0 bases, the J end by 2 bases, with 17 bases between. The CDR3 loop is CSARDFGIGPTGANVLTF. As DNA, the CDR3 is TGCAGTGCTAGAGATTTCGGGATAGGGCCAACTGGGGCCAACGTCCTGACTTTC.

In this sample, this clonotype turned up a few times. The CDR3 DNA is TGTGCCAGCAGCCCTCACGGACATTCCTCCGGCGAGCAGTACTTC. Translated, it gives CASSPHGHSSGEQYF. The chain links TRBV7-9 to TRBJ2-7, with a possible D match to TRBD1 (5 bases). The CDR3 sequence is 15 residues long. The ends were cut back, 5 bases at V and 6 bases at J, with 20 bases in the middle. CDR1 and CDR2 (germline): SEHNR, FQNEAQ (reference sequence).

This clonotype was counted ten times or more. V usage is TRBV28 and J usage is TRBJ2-1; D possibly corresponds to TRBD2 (7 bases). The CDR3 loop spans 15 amino acids. The germline CDR1 and CDR2 sequences are MDHEN and SYDVKM. V was trimmed by 7 bases and J by 2 bases, leaving 15 bases between them. The CDR3 DNA is TGTGCCAGCACCCGAGGGGGGGACCCCTACAATGAGCAGTTCTTC. Encoded protein: CASTRGGDPYNEQFF.

The chain joins TRBV7-9 to TRBJ2-7, with 10 bases lining up with TRBD1. The germline V gene encodes CDR1 SEHNR and CDR2 FQNEAQ (reference sequence). The CDR3 is made up of 16 amino acids. V was pared by 2 bases and J by 0 bases, with 4 bases of the junction left unmatched. The CDR3 nucleotides read TGTGCCAGCAGCTTAACCGGGACAGGGGCCTCCTACGAGCAGTACTTC. Residues: CASSLTGTGASYEQYF.

This clonotype was seen ten or more times. The chain uses TRBV3-1 and TRBJ2-4, with 7 bases lining up with TRBD2. The V gene end was trimmed by 4 bases and the J gene end by 8 bases; junction bases not matched to a gene: 8. In germline, CDR1 is LGHDT, CDR2 YNNKEL (reference sequence). The CDR3 has 14 amino acids. CDR3 in DNA: TGTGCCAGCAGCCCCAGCGAGCGGGATGACATTCAGTACTTC. Translated, it gives CASSPSERDDIQYF.

This chain uses TRBV25-1 with TRBJ2-2, with no clear D. V shed 2 bases and J shed 3 bases, with 7 bases lying between them. The CDR3 length is 14 residues. Germline V gene lookup returns CDR1 MGHDK and CDR2 SYGVNS. CDR3 nucleotides: TGTGCCAGCAGTGAACTCAGACACACCGGGGAGCTGTTTTTT. Its protein is CASSELRHTGELFF.

Many counts were recorded for this clonotype. The rearrangement links TRBV7-2 to TRBJ2-7; 12 positions match TRBD2. Germline-derived CDR1 and CDR2 are SGHTA and FQGNSA. There are 17 residues in the CDR3. Trimming removed 1 base from V and 2 bases from J; junction bases left unmatched: 6. CDR3 sequence (DNA): TGTGCCAGCAGCTTAGAGACTAGCGGGAGTTTCCCCTACGAGCAGTACTTC. Translated: CASSLETSGSFPYEQYF.

Details on this clonotype: Given the absence of the conserved phenylalanine or tryptophan at the CDR3 end, a read error is likely. The V call is TRBV11-1, the J call TRBJ1-2; maybe TRBD1 (5 bases). Per germline, CDR1 SGHAT and CDR2 FQDESV (reference sequence). Trimming removed 3 bases at V and 4 bases at J, with 24 bases between. The CDR3 runs 18 residues. The CDR3: CASSFSLGGTGDVYGYTL. CDR3 nucleotide sequence: TGTGCCAGCAGCTTTTCCCTCGGCGGGACCGGGGATGTCTATGGCTACACCCTC.

This chain uses TRBV18 with TRBJ2-7; the match to TRBD1 covers 9 bases. V shed 8 bases, J shed 2 bases, and the junction held 7 bases outside the gene matches. The CDR3 spans 14 residues. Germline-derived CDR1 and CDR2 are KGHSH and LQKENI. CDR3 in amino acids: CASQQRTGAYEQYF. The CDR3 nucleotides read TGTGCCAGCCAACAACGGACAGGGGCCTACGAGCAGTACTTC. The whole variable domain, filled in from reference TRBV18 and TRBJ2-7, reads NAGVMQNPRHLVRRRGQEARLRCSPMKGHSHVYWYRQLPEEGLKFMVYLQKENIIDESGMPKERFSAEFPKEGPSILRIQQVVRGDSAAYFCASQQRTGAYEQYFGPGTRLTVT.

V gene TRBV19 combines with J gene TRBJ2-1; possibly TRBD1 or TRBD2 for D (5 bases each). V was clipped by 6 bases and J by 0 bases, with 18 bases between them. The CDR3 covers 17 residues. Germline loops: CDR1 LNHDA, CDR2 SQIVND (reference sequence). The DNA for the CDR3 is TGTGCCAGTAGCAGAGAGGGGTTGTTGTCCTCCTACAATGAGCAGTTCTTC. Translating gives CASSREGLLSSYNEQFF.

This clonotype was detected ten times or more. The genes are TRBV11-2 and TRBJ2-1; 9 bases fit TRBD1. This CDR3 is built from 14 residues. Germline V gene lookup returns CDR1 SGHAT and CDR2 FQNNGV. With V trimmed by 4 bases and J by 6 bases, 4 bases remained unmatched. The CDR3 loop reads CASSWDRASNEQFF. As DNA, the CDR3 is TGTGCCAGCAGCTGGGACAGGGCAAGCAATGAGCAGTTCTTC.

The chain carries TRBV20-1 and TRBJ2-3, with 13 bases matching TRBD2. This CDR3 has 18 amino acids. The trim removed 6 bases at V and 0 bases at J, leaving 12 bases unmatched. CDR1 and CDR2 from the germline V gene are DFQATT and SNEGSKA (reference sequence). In nucleotides, the CDR3 is TGCAGTGCCGAAAAACTAGCGGGAGGGCCGAGGAGCACAGATACGCAGTATTTT. Its protein is CSAEKLAGGPRSTDTQYF.

This clonotype appeared many times. The chain links TRBV20-1 to TRBJ2-7, with a possible D match to TRBD1 (6 bases). CDR1 DFQATT and CDR2 SNEGSKA come from the germline V gene (reference sequence). Trimming pared 8 bases from V and 4 bases from J, leaving 15 bases between. CDR3 length: 12 residues. The DNA for the CDR3 is TGCAGTCCGCAGGGGAGTATTTACGAGCAGTACTTC. It specifies CSPQGSIYEQYF.

J is TRBJ2-4 and V is TRBV6-6; D possibly corresponds to TRBD1 (5 bases). Germline V gene data show CDR1 as MNHNY and CDR2 as SVGAGI (reference sequence). This CDR3 comprises 17 residues. Trimming removed 0 bases from V and 2 bases from J, with 14 bases in between. The CDR3 loop reads CASSYSIPGSTKNIQYF. The DNA of the CDR3 is TGTGCCAGCAGTTACTCGATTCCAGGGTCTACCAAAAACATTCAGTACTTC.

This clonotype was recorded at least ten times. The chain has TRBV12-3 or TRBV12-4 and TRBJ2-5, with TRBD2 matching 7 bases. The CDR3 totals 14 residues. J lost 5 bases, V lost 6 bases, and 9 bases had no gene match. CDR3 protein: CASSRAGFGETQYF. In nucleotides, the CDR3 is TGTGCCAGCAGCCGAGCGGGATTCGGGGAGACCCAGTACTTC.

This clonotype was counted many times. The chain carries TRBV28 and TRBJ2-5; 7 nucleotides line up with TRBD2. The CDR3 covers 16 residues. The V gene's germline CDR1 is MDHEN and CDR2 SYDVKM. After removal of 1 base from V and 0 bases from J, the junction contained 5 bases not matched to a gene. The CDR3 sequence: CASSLFSGRNQETQYF. The CDR3 coding sequence is TGTGCCAGCAGTTTATTTTCCGGGAGGAACCAAGAGACCCAGTACTTC.

Worth noting for this clonotype: Just one base apart from a much larger clone, this may be a read error. The gene calls are TRBV7-8 and TRBJ2-1; D unresolved. Per the germline V gene, CDR1 is SGHVS and CDR2 is FQNEAQ. The CDR3 is 11 residues long. The CDR3 spells CACSLNQEQFF. CDR3 nucleotides: TGTGCCTGCAGCCTGAACCAAGAGCAGTTCTTC.